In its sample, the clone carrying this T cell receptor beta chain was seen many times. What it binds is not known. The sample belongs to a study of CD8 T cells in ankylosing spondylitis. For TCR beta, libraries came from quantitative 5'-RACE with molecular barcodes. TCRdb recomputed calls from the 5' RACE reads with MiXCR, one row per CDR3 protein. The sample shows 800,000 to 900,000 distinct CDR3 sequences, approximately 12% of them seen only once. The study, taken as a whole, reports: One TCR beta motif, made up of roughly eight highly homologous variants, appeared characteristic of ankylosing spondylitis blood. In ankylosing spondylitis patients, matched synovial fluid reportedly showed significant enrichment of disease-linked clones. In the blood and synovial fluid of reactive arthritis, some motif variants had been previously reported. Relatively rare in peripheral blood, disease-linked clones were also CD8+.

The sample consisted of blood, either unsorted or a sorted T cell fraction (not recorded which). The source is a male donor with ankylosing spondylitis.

CDR3 bases: TGTGCCAGCAGCCAATACTACGAGCAGTACTTC. Its protein product is CASSQYYEQYF. The chain joins TRBV7-2 to TRBJ2-7, with no clear D. From germline, CDR1 is SGHTA and CDR2 FQGNSA. CDR3 size: 11 residues. V dropped 5 bases and J dropped 3 bases, with 5 bases sitting between them.